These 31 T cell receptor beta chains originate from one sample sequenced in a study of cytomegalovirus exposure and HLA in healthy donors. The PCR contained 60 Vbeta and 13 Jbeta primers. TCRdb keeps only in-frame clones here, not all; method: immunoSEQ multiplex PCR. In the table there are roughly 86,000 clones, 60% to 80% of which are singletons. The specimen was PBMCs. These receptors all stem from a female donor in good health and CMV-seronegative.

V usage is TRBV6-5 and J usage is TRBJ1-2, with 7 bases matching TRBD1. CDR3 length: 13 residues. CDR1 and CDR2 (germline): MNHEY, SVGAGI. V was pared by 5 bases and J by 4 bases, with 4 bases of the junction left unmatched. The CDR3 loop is CASSEDRIYGYTF. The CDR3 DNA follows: TGTGCCAGCAGTGAGGACAGGATCTATGGCTACACCTTC.

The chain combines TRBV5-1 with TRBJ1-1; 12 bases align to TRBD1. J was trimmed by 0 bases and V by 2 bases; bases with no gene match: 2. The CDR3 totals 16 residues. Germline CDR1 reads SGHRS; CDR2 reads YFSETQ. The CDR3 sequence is CASSFRDRGLNTEAFF. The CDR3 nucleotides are TGCGCCAGCAGCTTCAGGGACAGGGGGCTGAACACTGAAGCTTTCTTT.

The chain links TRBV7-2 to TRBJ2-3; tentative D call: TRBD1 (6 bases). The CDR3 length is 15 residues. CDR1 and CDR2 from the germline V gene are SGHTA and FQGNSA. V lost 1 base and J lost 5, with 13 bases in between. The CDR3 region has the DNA TGTGCCAGCAGCTTAGTTGCAGGGGCGGGAGATACGCAGTATTTT. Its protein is CASSLVAGAGDTQYF.

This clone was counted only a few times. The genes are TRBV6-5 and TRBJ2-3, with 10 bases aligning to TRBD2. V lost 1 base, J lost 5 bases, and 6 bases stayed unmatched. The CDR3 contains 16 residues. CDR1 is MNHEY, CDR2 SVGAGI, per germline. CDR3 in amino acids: CASSYWGTSAGDTQYF. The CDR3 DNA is TGTGCCAGCAGTTACTGGGGGACTAGCGCGGGAGATACGCAGTATTTT.

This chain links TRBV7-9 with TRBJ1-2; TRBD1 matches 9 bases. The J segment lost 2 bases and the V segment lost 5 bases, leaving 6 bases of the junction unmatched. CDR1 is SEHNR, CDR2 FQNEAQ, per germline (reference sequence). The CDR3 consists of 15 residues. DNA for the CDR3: TGTGCCAGCAGCCCTCGGGACAGGGAGAACTATGGCTACACCTTC. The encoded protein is CASSPRDRENYGYTF.

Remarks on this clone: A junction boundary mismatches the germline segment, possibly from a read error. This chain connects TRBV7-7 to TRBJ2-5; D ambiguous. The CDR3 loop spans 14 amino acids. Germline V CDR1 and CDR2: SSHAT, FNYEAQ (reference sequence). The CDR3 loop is CASSWSTGGETQYF. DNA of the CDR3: TGTGCTAGCAGCTGGAGTACCGGTGGCGAGACCCAGTACTTC.

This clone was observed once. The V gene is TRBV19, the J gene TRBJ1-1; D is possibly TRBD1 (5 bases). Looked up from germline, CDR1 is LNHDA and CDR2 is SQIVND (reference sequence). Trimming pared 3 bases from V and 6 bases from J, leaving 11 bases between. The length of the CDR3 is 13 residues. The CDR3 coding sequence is TGTGCCAGTAGTATCGGTACAGGCTCTGAAGCTTTCTTT. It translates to CASSIGTGSEAFF.

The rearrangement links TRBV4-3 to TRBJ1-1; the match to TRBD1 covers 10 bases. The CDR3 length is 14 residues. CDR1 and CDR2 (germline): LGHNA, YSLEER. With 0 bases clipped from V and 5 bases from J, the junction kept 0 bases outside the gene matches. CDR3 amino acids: CASSQEDRGTEAFF. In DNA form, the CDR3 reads TGCGCCAGCAGCCAAGAGGACAGGGGGACTGAAGCTTTCTTT.

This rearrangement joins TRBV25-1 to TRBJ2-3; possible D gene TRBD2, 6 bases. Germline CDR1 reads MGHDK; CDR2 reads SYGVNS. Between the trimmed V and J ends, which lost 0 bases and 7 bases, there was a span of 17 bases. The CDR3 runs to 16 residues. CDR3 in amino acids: CASSEYVGGTTNTQYF. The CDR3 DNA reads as TGTGCCAGCAGTGAATATGTTGGGGGGACCACTAATACGCAGTATTTT.

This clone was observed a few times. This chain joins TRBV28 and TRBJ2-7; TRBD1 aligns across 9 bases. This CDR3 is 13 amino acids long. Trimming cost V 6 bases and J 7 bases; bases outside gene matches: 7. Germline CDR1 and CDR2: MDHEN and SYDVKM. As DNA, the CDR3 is TGTGCCAGCAGAAACGCCGACAGGGGGGAGCAGTACTTC. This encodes CASRNADRGEQYF.

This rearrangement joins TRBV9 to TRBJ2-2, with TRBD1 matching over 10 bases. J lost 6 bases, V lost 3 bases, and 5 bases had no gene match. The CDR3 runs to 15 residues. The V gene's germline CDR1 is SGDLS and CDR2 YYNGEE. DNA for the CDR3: TGTGCCAGCAGCGCGCGGGACAGGGGATCCGGGGAGCTGTTTTTT. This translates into CASSARDRGSGELFF. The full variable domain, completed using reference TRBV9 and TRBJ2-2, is DSGVTQTPKHLITATGQRVTLRCSPRSGDLSVYWYQQSLDQGLQFLIQYYNGEERAKGNILERFSAQQFPDLHSELNLSSLELGDSALYFCASSARDRGSGELFFGEGSRLTVL.

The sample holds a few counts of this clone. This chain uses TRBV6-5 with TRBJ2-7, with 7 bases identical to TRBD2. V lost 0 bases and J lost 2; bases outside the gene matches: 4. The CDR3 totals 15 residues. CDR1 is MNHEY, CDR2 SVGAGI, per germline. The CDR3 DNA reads TGTGCCAGCAGTTACTCCCGGGGAGGGACCTACGAGCAGTACTTC. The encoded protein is CASSYSRGGTYEQYF.

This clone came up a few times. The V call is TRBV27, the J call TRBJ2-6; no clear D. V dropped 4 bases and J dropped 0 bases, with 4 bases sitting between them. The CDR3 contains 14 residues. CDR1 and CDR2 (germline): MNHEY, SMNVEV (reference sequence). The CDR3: CASSYSSGANVLTF. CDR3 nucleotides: TGTGCCAGCAGTTACTCCTCTGGGGCCAACGTCCTGACTTTC.

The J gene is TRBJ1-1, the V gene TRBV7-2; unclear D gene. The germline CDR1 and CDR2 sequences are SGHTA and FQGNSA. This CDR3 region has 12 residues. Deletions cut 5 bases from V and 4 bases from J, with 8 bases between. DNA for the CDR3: TGTGCCAGCAGCCCGGTCGGCACTGAAGCTTTCTTT. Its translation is CASSPVGTEAFF.

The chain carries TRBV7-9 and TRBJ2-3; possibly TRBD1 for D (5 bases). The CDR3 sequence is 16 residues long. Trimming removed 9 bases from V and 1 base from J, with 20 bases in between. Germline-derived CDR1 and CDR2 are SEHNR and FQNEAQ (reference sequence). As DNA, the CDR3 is TGTGCCAGTAATACCCTCCGGACAACCGGCACAGATACGCAGTATTTT. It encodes CASNTLRTTGTDTQYF.

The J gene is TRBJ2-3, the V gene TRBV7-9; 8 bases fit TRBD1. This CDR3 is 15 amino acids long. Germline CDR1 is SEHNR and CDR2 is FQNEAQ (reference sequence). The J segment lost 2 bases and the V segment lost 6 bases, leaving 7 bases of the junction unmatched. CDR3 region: CASSRQGQATDTQYF. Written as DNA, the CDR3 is TGTGCCAGCAGTAGACAGGGACAGGCCACAGATACGCAGTATTTT. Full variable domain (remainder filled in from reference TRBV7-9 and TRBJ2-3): DTGVSQNPRHKITKRGQNVTFRCDPISEHNRLYWYRQTLGQGPEFLTYFQNEAQLEKSRLLSDRFSAERPKGSFSTLEIQRTEQGDSAMYLCASSRQGQATDTQYFGPGTRLTVL.

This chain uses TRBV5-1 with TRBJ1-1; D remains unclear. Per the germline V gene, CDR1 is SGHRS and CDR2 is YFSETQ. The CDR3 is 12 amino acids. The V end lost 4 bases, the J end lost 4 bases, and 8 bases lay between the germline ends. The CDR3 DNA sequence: TGCGCCAGCAGCCCGGTCGGCACTGAAGCTTTCTTT. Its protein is CASSPVGTEAFF.

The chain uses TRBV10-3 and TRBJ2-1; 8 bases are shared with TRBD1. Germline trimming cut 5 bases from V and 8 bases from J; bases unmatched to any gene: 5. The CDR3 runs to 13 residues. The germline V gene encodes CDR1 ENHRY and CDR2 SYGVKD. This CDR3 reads CAISTSGGDEQFF. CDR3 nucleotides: TGTGCCATCAGTACTTCAGGGGGCGATGAGCAGTTCTTC.

The CDR3, as DNA: TGTGCCAGCAGCTTAGACAGTCTCTACGAGCAGTACTTC. It encodes CASSLDSLYEQYF. V and J are TRBV7-2 and TRBJ2-7; D gene ambiguous. V was shortened by 1 base and J by 3 bases, with 7 bases between the two germline ends. The CDR3 contains 13 residues. Per the germline V gene, CDR1 is SGHTA and CDR2 is FQGNSA.

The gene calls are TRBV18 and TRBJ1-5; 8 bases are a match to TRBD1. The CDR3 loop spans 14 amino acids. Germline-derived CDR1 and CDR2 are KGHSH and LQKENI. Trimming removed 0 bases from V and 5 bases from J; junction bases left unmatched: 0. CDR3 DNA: TGTGCCAGCTCACCACCGACAGGGGATCAGCCCCAGCATTTT. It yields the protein CASSPPTGDQPQHF. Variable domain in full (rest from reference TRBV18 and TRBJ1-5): NAGVMQNPRHLVRRRGQEARLRCSPMKGHSHVYWYRQLPEEGLKFMVYLQKENIIDESGMPKERFSAEFPKEGPSILRIQQVVRGDSAAYFCASSPPTGDQPQHFGDGTRLSIL.

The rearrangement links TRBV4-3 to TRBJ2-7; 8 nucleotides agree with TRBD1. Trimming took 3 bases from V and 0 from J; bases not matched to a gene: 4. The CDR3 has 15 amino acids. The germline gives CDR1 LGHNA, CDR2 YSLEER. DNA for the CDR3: TGCGCCAGCAGCCAGCATACAGGGGGCTCCTACGAGCAGTACTTC. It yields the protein CASSQHTGGSYEQYF.

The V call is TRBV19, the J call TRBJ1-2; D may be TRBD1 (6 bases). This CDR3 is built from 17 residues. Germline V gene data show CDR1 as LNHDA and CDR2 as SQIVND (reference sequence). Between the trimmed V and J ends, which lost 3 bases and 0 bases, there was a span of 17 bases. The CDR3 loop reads CASSIPRQDRSNYGYTF. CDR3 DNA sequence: TGTGCCAGTAGTATCCCTCGACAGGACCGCTCTAACTATGGCTACACCTTC.

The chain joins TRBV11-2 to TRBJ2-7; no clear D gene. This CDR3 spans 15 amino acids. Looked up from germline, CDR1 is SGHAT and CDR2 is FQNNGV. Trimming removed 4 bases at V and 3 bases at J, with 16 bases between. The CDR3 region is CASSSRGSLVYEQYF. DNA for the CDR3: TGTGCCAGCAGCTCCAGAGGCAGCCTCGTCTACGAGCAGTACTTC.

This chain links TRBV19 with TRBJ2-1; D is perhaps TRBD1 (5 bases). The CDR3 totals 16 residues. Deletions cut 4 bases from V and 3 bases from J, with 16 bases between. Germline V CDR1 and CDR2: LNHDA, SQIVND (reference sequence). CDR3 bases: TGTGCCAGTAGTAAGGGGTCGAAACCGTACTACAATGAGCAGTTCTTC. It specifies CASSKGSKPYYNEQFF.

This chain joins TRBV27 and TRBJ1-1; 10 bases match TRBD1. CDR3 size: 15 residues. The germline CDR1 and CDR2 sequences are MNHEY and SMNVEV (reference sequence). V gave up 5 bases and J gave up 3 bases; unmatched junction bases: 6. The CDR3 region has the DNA TGTGCCAGCAGTCCAAGGACAGGGGGAGACACTGAAGCTTTCTTT. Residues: CASSPRTGGDTEAFF.

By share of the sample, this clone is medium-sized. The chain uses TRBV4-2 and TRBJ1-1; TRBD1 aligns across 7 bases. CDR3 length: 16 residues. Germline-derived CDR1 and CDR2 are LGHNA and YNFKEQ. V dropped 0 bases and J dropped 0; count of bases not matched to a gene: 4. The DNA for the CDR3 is TGTGCCAGCAGCCAAGATTCCGACAGGGTGAACACTGAAGCTTTCTTT. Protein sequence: CASSQDSDRVNTEAFF.

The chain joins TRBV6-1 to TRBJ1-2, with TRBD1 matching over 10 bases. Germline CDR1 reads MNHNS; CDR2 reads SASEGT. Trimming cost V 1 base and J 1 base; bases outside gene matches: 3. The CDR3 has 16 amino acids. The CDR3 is CASSEVGTGDNYGYTF. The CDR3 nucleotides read TGTGCCAGCAGTGAAGTCGGGACAGGGGATAACTATGGCTACACCTTC.

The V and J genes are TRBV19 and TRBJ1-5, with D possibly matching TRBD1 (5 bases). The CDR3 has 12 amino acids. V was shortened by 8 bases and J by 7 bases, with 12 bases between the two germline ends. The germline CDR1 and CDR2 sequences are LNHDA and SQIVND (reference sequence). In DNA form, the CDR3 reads TGTGCCAGTCAGGGTTATTACCAGCCCCAGCATTTT. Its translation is CASQGYYQPQHF.

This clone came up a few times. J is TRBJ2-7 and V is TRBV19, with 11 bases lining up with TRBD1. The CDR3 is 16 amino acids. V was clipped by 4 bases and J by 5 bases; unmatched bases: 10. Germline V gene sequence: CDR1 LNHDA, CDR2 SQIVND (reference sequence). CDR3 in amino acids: CASSKGPGQGVDEQYF. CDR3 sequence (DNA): TGTGCCAGTAGTAAAGGGCCGGGACAGGGGGTGGACGAGCAGTACTTC. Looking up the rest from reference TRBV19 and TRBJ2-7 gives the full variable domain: DGGITQSPKYLFRKEGQNVTLSCEQNLNHDAMYWYRQDPGQGLRLIYYSQIVNDFQKGDIAEGYSVSREKKESFPLTVTSAQKNPTAFYLCASSKGPGQGVDEQYFGPGTRLTVT.

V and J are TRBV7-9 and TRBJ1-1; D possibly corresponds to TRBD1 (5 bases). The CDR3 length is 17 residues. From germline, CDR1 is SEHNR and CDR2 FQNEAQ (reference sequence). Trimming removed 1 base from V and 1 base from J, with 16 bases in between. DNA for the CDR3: TGTGCCAGCAGCTTAGTAACGGGGGTGGGACCGAACACTGAAGCTTTCTTT. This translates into CASSLVTGVGPNTEAFF.

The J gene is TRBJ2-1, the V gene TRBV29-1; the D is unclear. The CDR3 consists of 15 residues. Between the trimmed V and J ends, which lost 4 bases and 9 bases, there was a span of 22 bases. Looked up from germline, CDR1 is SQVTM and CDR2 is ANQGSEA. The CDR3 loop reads CSVGYVNHAMSEQFF. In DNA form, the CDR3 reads TGCAGCGTTGGTTATGTCAACCATGCTATGAGTGAGCAGTTCTTC.